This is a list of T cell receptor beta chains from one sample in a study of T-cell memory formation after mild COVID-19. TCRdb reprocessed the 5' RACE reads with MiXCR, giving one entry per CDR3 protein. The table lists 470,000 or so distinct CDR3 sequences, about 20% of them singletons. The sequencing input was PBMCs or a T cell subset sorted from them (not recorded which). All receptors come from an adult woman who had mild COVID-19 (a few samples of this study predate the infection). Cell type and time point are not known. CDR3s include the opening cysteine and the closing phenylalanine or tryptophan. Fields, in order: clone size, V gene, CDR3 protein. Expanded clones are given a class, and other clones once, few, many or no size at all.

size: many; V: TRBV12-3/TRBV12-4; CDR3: CASSETSGNQPQHF
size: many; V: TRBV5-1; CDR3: CASSLEPGQHHYEQYF
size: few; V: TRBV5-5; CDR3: CASSPIWGTPAYEQYF
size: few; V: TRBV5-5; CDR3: CASSWGGQGNNEQFF
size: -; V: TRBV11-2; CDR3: CASSGDSYVYTGELFF
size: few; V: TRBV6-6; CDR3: CASSQLAVQNIQYF
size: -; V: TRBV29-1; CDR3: CSVGGGPYEQYF
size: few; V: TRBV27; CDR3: CASSWTGASYGYTF
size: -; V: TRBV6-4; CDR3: CASSESSRSGANVLTF
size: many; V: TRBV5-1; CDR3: CASSPTGGNTEAFF
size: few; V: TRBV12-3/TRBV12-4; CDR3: CASSSPGQVRFEQYF
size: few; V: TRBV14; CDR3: CASSQDPEGTAYEGYTF
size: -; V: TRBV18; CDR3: CASSARSGTSGGF
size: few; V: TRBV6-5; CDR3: CATRSATRSGGYTF
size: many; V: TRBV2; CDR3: CASSNGPTADYEQYF